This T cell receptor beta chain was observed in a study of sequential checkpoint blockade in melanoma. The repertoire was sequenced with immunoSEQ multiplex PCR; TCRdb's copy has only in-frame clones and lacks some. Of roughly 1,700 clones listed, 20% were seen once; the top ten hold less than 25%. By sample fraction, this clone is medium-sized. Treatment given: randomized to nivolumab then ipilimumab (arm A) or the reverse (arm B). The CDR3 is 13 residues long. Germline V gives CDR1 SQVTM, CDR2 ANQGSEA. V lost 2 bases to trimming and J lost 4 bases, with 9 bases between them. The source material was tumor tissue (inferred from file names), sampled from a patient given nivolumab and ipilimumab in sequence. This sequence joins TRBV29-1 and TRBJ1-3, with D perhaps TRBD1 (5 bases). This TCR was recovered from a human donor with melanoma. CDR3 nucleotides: TGCAGCGTTGAAAAACGGGGGGGAAACACCATATATTTT. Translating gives CSVEKRGGNTIYF.